One and the same sample provided the 10 T cell receptor beta chains below, sequenced in a study of identical twins. A single record per CDR3 protein comes from TCRdb applying MiXCR to the 5' RACE reads. The sample records around 670,000 distinct CDR3 sequences, approximately 6% being singletons. The sequenced sample was naive T cells sorted from blood. Source of these receptors: a man between 18 and 35 years old in good health.

This clonotype was seen at least ten times. The V call is TRBV24-1, the J call TRBJ2-1; TRBD1 matches at 8 bases. Germline CDR1 KGHDR, CDR2 SFDVKD. J gave up 3 bases and V 4 bases, and 4 bases lay outside the gene matches. The CDR3 covers 15 residues. CDR3 in amino acids: CATSDRQGSYNEQFF. The CDR3 DNA reads TGTGCCACCAGTGACCGACAGGGGAGCTACAATGAGCAGTTCTTC.

This clonotype came up many times. The chain couples TRBV7-2 to TRBJ2-7; no reliable D call. Germline lookup yields CDR1 SGHTA and CDR2 FQGNSA. CDR3 length: 15 residues. V gave up 0 bases and J gave up 0 bases, with 9 bases separating them. The CDR3 here is CASSLAGKFSYEQYF. Here the CDR3 DNA reads TGTGCCAGCAGCTTAGCGGGGAAATTCTCCTACGAGCAGTACTTC.

This chain joins TRBV4-3 and TRBJ2-3; D is uncertain. Looked up from germline, CDR1 is LGHNA and CDR2 is YSLEER. The CDR3 consists of 12 residues. The ends were cut back, 0 bases at V and 12 bases at J, with 10 bases in the middle. The CDR3 here is CASSQDRASQYF. CDR3 bases: TGCGCCAGCAGCCAAGATAGGGCAAGCCAGTATTTT.

The sample holds many counts of this clonotype. The chain links TRBV29-1 to TRBJ1-4; D is undetermined. CDR3 length: 13 residues. Trimming stripped 6 bases from V and 3 bases from J, with 11 bases between. Germline V lookup: CDR1 SQVTM, CDR2 ANQGSEA. In nucleotides, the CDR3 is TGCAGCGTATCTGGCAGATCTAATGAAAAACTGTTTTTT. Protein product: CSVSGRSNEKLFF. Drawing the rest from reference TRBV29-1 and TRBJ1-4, the complete variable domain is SAVISQKPSRDICQRGTSLTIQCQVDSQVTMMFWYRQQPGQSLTLIATANQGSEATYESGFVIDKFPISRPNLTFSTLTVSNMSPEDSSIYLCSVSGRSNEKLFFGSGTQLSVL.

This clonotype has more than one count but fewer than ten. This sequence joins TRBV7-3 and TRBJ2-1, with D perhaps matching TRBD1 (5 bases). Deletions cut 5 bases from V and 10 bases from J, with 18 bases between. The CDR3 has 14 amino acids. Germline assignment: CDR1 SGHTA and CDR2 FQGTGA. The CDR3 DNA reads as TGTGCCAGCAGCCCCTATGATGATGGGGCGGAGCAGTTCTTC. Translated: CASSPYDDGAEQFF.

The chain recombines TRBV12-3 or TRBV12-4 with TRBJ1-1; D possibly corresponds to TRBD1 (5 bases). CDR3 length: 14 residues. The V end lost 6 bases, the J end lost 5 bases, and 16 bases lay between the germline ends. The CDR3 bases are TGTGCCAGCAGATTATCGGGGGGAATGACTGAAGCTTTCTTT. Protein sequence: CASRLSGGMTEAFF.

This clonotype was counted between two and nine times. This rearrangement joins TRBV7-8 to TRBJ1-5, with D perhaps matching TRBD1 (5 bases). V was clipped by 5 bases and J by 0 bases, with 11 bases between them. The CDR3 has 15 amino acids. The germline CDR1 and CDR2 sequences are SGHVS and FQNEAQ. The CDR3 loop reads CASSIGTGSNQPQHF. CDR3 nucleotides: TGTGCCAGCAGCATCGGGACGGGTAGCAATCAGCCCCAGCATTTT.

The V gene is TRBV7-8, the J gene TRBJ1-5; D perhaps matches TRBD1 (6 bases). The CDR3 loop spans 15 amino acids. Germline-derived CDR1 and CDR2 are SGHVS and FQNEAQ. V was shortened by 4 bases and J by 7 bases, with 17 bases between the two germline ends. CDR3 sequence reads: CASSYTGKMGQPQHF. Here the CDR3 DNA reads TGTGCCAGCAGCTATACAGGGAAGATGGGGCAGCCCCAGCATTTT.

This clonotype was counted many times. CDR3 sequence (DNA): TGTGCCAGCAGCTCCACGGCAGGGGGCATTCAGCCCCAGCATTTT. Protein product: CASSSTAGGIQPQHF. This rearrangement joins TRBV7-2 to TRBJ1-5; 8 nucleotides align to TRBD1. The germline V gene has CDR1 SGHTA and CDR2 FQGNSA. Losses at the gene ends were 4 bases for V and 6 bases for J; bases not matched to a gene: 8. This CDR3 is built from 15 residues.

CDR3 in DNA: TGTGCTAGTGGTTTGGGACCAAGATCAGATACGCAGTATTTT. Protein sequence: CASGLGPRSDTQYF. The chain has TRBV12-5 and TRBJ2-3; no clear D. The CDR3 spans 14 residues. V lost 1 base to trimming and J lost 4 bases, with 9 bases between them. CDR1 is LGHNT and CDR2 is FRNRAP in the germline V gene.